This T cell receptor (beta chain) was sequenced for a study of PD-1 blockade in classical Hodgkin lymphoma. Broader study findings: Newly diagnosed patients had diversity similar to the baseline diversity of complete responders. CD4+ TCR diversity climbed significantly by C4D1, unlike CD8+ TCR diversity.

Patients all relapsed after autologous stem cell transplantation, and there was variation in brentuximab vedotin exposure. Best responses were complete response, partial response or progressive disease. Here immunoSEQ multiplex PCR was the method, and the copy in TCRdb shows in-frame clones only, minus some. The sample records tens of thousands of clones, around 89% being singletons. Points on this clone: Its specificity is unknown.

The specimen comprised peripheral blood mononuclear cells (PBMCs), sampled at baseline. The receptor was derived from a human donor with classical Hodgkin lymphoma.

The CDR3 nucleotides are TGTGCCAGCAGCTTCGTCGGGCAGCCCCAGCATTTT. Encoded protein: CASSFVGQPQHF. The gene calls are TRBV5-6 and TRBJ1-5; D call uncertain. V was shortened by 2 bases and J by 7 bases, with 7 bases between the two germline ends. The length of the CDR3 is 12 residues. Per the germline V gene, CDR1 is SGHDT and CDR2 is YYEEEE.